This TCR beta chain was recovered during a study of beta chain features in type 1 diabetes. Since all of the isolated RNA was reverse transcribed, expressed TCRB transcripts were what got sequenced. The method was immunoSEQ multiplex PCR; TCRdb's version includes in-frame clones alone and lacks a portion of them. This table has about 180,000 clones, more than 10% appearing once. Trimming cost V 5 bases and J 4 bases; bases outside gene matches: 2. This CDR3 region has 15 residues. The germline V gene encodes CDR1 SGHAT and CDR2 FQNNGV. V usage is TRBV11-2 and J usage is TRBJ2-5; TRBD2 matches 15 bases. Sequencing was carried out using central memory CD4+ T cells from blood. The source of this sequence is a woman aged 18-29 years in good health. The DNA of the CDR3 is TGTGCCAGCAGCCGGGGACTAGCGGGAGGAGAGACCCAGTACTTC. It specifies CASSRGLAGGETQYF.